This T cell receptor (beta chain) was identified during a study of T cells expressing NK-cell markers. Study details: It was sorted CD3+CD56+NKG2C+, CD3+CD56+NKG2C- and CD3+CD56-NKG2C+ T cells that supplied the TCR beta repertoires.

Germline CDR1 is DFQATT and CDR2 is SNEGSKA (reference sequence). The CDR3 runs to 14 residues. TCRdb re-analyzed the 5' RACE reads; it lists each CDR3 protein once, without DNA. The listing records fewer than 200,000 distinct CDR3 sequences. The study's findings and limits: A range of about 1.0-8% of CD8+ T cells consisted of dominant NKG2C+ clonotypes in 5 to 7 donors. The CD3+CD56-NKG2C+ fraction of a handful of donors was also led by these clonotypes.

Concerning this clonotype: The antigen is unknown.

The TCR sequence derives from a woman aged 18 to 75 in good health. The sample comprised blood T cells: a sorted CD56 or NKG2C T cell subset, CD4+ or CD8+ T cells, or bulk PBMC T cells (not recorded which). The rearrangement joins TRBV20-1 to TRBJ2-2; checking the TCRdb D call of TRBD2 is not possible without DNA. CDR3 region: CSVASAGGVGELFF.